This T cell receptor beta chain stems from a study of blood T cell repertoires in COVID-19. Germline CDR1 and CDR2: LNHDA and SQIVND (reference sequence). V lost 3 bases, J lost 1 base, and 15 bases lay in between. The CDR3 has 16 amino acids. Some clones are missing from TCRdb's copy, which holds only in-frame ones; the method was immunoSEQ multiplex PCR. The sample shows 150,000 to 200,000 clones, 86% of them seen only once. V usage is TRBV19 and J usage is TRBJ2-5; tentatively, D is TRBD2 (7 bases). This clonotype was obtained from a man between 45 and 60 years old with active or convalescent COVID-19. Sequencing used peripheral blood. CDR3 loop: CASSMGGRVPQETQYF. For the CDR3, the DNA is TGTGCCAGTAGTATGGGGGGGCGAGTGCCCCAAGAGACCCAGTACTTC. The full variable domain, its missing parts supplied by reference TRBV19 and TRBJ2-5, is DGGITQSPKYLFRKEGQNVTLSCEQNLNHDAMYWYRQDPGQGLRLIYYSQIVNDFQKGDIAEGYSVSREKKESFPLTVTSAQKNPTAFYLCASSMGGRVPQETQYFGPGTRLLVL.